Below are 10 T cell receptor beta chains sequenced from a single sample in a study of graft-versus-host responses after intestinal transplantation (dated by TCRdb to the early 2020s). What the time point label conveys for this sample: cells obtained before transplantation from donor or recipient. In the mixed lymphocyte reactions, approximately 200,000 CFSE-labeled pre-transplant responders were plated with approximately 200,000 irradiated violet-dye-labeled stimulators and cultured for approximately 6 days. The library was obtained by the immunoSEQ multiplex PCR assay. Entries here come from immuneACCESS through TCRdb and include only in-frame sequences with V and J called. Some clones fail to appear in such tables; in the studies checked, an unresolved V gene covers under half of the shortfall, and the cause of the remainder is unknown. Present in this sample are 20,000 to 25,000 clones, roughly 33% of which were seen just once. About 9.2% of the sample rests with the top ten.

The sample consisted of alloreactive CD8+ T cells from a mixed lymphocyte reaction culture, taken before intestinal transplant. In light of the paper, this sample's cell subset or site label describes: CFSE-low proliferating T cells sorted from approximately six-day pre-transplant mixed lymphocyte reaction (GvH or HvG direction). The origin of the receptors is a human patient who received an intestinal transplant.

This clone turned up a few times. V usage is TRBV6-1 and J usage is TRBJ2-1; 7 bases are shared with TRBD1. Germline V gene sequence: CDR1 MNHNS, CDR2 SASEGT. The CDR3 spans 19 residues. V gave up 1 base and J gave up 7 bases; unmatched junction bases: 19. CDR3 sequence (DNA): TGTGCCAGCAGTGAAGAACAGTTCCCCGGGACAGAATTTGGGAATGAGCAGTTCTTC. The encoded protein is CASSEEQFPGTEFGNEQFF.

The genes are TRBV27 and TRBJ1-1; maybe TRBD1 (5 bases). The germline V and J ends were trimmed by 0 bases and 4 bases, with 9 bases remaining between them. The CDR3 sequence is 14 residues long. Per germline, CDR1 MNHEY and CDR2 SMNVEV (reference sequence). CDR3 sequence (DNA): TGTGCCAGCAGTTTATCAGCGGGGGGCACTGAAGCTTTCTTT. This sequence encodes CASSLSAGGTEAFF.

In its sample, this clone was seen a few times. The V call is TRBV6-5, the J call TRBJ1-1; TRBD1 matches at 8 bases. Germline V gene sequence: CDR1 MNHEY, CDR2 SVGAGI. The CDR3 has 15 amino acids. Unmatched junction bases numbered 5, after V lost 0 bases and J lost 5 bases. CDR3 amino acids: CASSYSRGLGTEAFF. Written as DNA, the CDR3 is TGTGCCAGCAGTTACTCCAGGGGGCTGGGGACTGAAGCTTTCTTT.

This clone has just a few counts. The CDR3 loop reads CASSPLRRDTQYF. CDR3 coding DNA: TGTGCCAGCAGCCCCCTTAGGAGAGATACGCAGTATTTT. V and J are TRBV9 and TRBJ2-3; unclear D gene. V was shortened by 4 bases and J by 5 bases, with 11 bases between the two germline ends. Germline V gives CDR1 SGDLS, CDR2 YYNGEE. This CDR3 comprises 13 residues.

The CDR3, as DNA: TGTGCCAGCAGTTACAGGACTAGCGGGAGCTACGAGCAGTACTTC. As protein: CASSYRTSGSYEQYF. The J gene is TRBJ2-7, the V gene TRBV6-5; TRBD2 agrees at 13 bases. V gave up 2 bases and J gave up 3 bases; unmatched junction bases: 1. This CDR3 contains 15 residues. Germline loops: CDR1 MNHEY, CDR2 SVGAGI.

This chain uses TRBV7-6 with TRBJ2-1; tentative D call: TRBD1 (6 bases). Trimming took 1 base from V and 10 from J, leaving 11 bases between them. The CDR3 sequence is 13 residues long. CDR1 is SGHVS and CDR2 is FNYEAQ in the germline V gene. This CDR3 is CASSLGQGLEQFF. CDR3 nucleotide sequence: TGTGCCAGCAGCTTAGGCCAGGGGTTAGAGCAGTTCTTC.

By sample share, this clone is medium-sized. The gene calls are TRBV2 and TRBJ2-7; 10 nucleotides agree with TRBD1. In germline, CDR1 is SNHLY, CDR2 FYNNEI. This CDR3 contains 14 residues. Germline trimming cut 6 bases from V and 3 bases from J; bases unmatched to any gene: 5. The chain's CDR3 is CASSEDRGSYEQYF. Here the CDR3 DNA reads TGTGCCAGCAGCGAGGACAGGGGGAGCTACGAGCAGTACTTC.

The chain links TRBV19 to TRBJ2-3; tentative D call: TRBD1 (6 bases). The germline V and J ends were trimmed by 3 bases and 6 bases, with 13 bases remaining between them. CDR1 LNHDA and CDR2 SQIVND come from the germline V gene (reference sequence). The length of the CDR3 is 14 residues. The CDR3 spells CASSIWGQGDTQYF. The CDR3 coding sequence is TGTGCCAGTAGTATTTGGGGCCAGGGGGATACGCAGTATTTT.

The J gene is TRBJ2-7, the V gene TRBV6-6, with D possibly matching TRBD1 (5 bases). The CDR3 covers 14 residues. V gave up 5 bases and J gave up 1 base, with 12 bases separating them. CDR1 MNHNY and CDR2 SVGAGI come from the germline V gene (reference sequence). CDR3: CASSRRQNSYEQYF. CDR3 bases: TGTGCCAGCAGTCGACGACAGAATTCCTACGAGCAGTACTTC.

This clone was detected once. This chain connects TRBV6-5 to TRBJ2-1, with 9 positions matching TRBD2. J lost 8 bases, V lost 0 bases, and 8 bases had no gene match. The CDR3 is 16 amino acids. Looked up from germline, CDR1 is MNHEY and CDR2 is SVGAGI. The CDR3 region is CASSYSGGGAEDEQFF. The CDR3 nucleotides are TGTGCCAGCAGTTACTCGGGCGGGGGGGCAGAGGATGAGCAGTTCTTC.